These 8 T cell receptor beta chains were sequenced from one sample in a study of cytomegalovirus exposure and HLA in healthy donors. Data came from immunoSEQ multiplex PCR; TCRdb stores just in-frame clones and leaves some out. Of about 73,000 clones listed, roughly 94% are singletons. The sample consisted of PBMCs. The receptors shown here come from a woman between 18 and 29 years old in good health and CMV-seropositive.

The chain joins TRBV15 to TRBJ2-1; 12 bases align to TRBD2. Trimming cost V 5 bases and J 4 bases; bases outside gene matches: 6. Germline CDR1 reads LNHNV; CDR2 reads YYDKDF (reference sequence). The CDR3 is 16 residues long. CDR3 loop: CATSELAGGRYNEQFF. The CDR3 DNA sequence: TGTGCCACCAGCGAACTAGCGGGAGGAAGGTACAATGAGCAGTTCTTC.

V and J are TRBV19 and TRBJ1-5; D unclear. Trimming removed 4 bases at V and 7 bases at J, with 23 bases between. Germline values: CDR1 LNHDA, CDR2 SQIVND (reference sequence). The CDR3 sequence is 17 residues long. The CDR3 DNA reads as TGTGCCAGTAGTACGTCGTGGGCCTCATCATCGGGGCAGCCCCAGCATTTT. This codes for CASSTSWASSSGQPQHF. Combining the CDR3 with reference TRBV19 and TRBJ1-5 gives the whole variable domain DGGITQSPKYLFRKEGQNVTLSCEQNLNHDAMYWYRQDPGQGLRLIYYSQIVNDFQKGDIAEGYSVSREKKESFPLTVTSAQKNPTAFYLCASSTSWASSSGQPQHFGDGTRLSIL.

This clone showed up just once. J is TRBJ2-2 and V is TRBV10-3; 8 positions match TRBD2. Germline CDR1 and CDR2: ENHRY and SYGVKD. V lost 5 bases and J lost 5; bases outside the gene matches: 7. CDR3 length: 15 amino acids. The CDR3 here is CAISSAGAPTGELFF. The CDR3 region has the DNA TGTGCCATCAGTTCAGCGGGAGCTCCTACCGGGGAGCTGTTTTTT.

In this sample, this clone turned up once. V and J are TRBV25-1 and TRBJ2-3; D remains ambiguous. The V gene lost 1 base and the J gene lost 4 bases, with 12 bases spanning the gap. The CDR3 has 15 residues. Germline loops: CDR1 MGHDK, CDR2 SYGVNS. The CDR3 bases are TGTGCCAGCAGTGAATCCCAGGTCAGCTCAGATACGCAGTATTTT. Translation: CASSESQVSSDTQYF.

The chain has TRBV6-1 and TRBJ2-2, with 8 bases identical to TRBD2. V lost 7 bases to trimming and J lost 0 bases; unmatched junction nucleotides: 4. The CDR3 spans 15 residues. In germline, CDR1 is MNHNS, CDR2 SASEGT. The CDR3 loop is CASKTSEANTGELFF. CDR3 sequence (DNA): TGTGCCAGCAAGACTAGCGAGGCGAACACCGGGGAGCTGTTTTTT.

DNA of the CDR3: TGCAGCGTGACTAGCGGGACTTACGAGCAGTACTTC. Residues: CSVTSGTYEQYF. This chain connects TRBV29-1 to TRBJ2-7; TRBD2 matches 11 bases. This CDR3 comprises 12 residues. CDR1 is SQVTM, CDR2 ANQGSEA, per germline. The V gene end was trimmed by 6 bases and the J gene end by 4 bases; junction bases not matched to a gene: 2.

This rearrangement joins TRBV6-5 to TRBJ2-1; 8 bases are shared with TRBD1. There are 13 residues in the CDR3. Unmatched junction bases numbered 6, after V lost 8 bases and J lost 6 bases. The germline V gene encodes CDR1 MNHEY and CDR2 SVGAGI. The chain's CDR3 is CASARGRFNEQFF. The CDR3 nucleotides are TGTGCCAGCGCCAGGGGGCGATTCAATGAGCAGTTCTTC.

V gene TRBV6-1 combines with J gene TRBJ1-2; D call uncertain. V was trimmed by 2 bases and J by 0 bases, leaving 13 bases between them. CDR1 is MNHNS, CDR2 SASEGT, per germline. The CDR3 is 16 amino acids. The CDR3 loop is CASSEIRRLANYGYTF. CDR3 coding DNA: TGTGCCAGCAGTGAAATCAGGCGCTTAGCTAACTATGGCTACACCTTC.